This T cell receptor beta chain was observed in a study of response to subunit inactivated influenza vaccine. MiXCR was run by TCRdb on the RT-PCR reads, yielding one entry per CDR3 protein. The profile shows around 600,000 distinct CDR3 sequences, 11% of them singletons. Germline CDR1 SGHTA, CDR2 FQGNSA. The CDR3 runs 12 residues. Trimming pared 8 bases from V and 3 bases from J, leaving 8 bases between. The sample was also reused in another study, on T cells expressing NK-cell markers. From that report: For TCR beta, cDNA was produced by 5'RACE template switching with UMIs. Sorted CD3+CD56-NKG2C+, CD3+CD56+NKG2C+ and CD3+CD56+NKG2C- T cells supplied the TCR beta repertoires. CD8+ T cells in 5 to 7 donors included dominant NKG2C+ clonotypes at about 1.0-7.5%. There remained a lack of clarity about HCMV specificity of expanded NKG2C+ T cell clones.

Sequencing used PBMCs from blood, obtained on the day of vaccination. The sequence was obtained from a man aged 50 to 60 who received an inactivated influenza vaccine. J is TRBJ1-5 and V is TRBV7-2, with D possibly matching TRBD1 (5 bases). Here the CDR3 reads CASGGYNQPQHF. In DNA form, the CDR3 reads TGTGCCAGCGGGGGGTACAATCAGCCCCAGCATTTT. Full variable domain (rest looked up from reference TRBV7-2 and TRBJ1-5): GAGVSQSPSNKVTEKGKDVELRCDPISGHTALYWYRQSLGQGLEFLIYFQGNSAPDKSGLPSDRFSAERTGGSVSTLTIQRTQQEDSAVYLCASGGYNQPQHFGDGTRLSIL.